This T cell receptor (beta chain) stems from a study of cytomegalovirus exposure and HLA in healthy donors. The PCR contained 60 Vbeta and 13 Jbeta primers. Measured with immunoSEQ multiplex PCR; TCRdb has only the in-frame clones, and not every one. This repertoire comprises approximately 110,000 clones; its ten largest clones make up around 2.4%. From germline, CDR1 is SGHDT and CDR2 YYEEEE. After removal of 4 bases from V and 0 bases from J, the junction contained 14 bases not matched to a gene. The CDR3 is 19 amino acids. The sequence was obtained from a man between 35 and 55 years old in good health and CMV-seronegative. The sequenced sample was PBMCs. V is TRBV5-6 and J is TRBJ2-1; 9 nucleotides agree with TRBD2. In nucleotides, the CDR3 is TGTGCCAGCAGCCCGGGAGTGGCTAGCGGGATGGGCTCCTACAATGAGCAGTTCTTC. Protein sequence: CASSPGVASGMGSYNEQFF.